The present entry profiles one TCR beta chain with its context. This record comes from a study of blood T cell repertoires in COVID-19. Study-level background: Whether acute or convalescent, the COVID-19 samples came from the United States, Italy and Spain.

Sequencing used immunoSEQ multiplex PCR; TCRdb keeps in-frame clones, though not all of them. Here the sample spans 200,000 to 300,000 clones, approximately 85% being singletons. CDR3 size: 11 residues. Germline CDR1 DFQATT, CDR2 SNEGSKA (reference sequence). The V end lost 4 bases, the J end lost 1 base, and 4 bases lay between the germline ends. The age range of participants was about 18 to 100 years, with residence in about two dozen US areas. Cohort assignment relied on participant-reported clinical history. Material for sequencing was PBMCs or T cells enriched from blood (not recorded which). This chain links TRBV20-1 with TRBJ1-2; D is uncertain. This clonotype originated in a woman aged 50 to 65 with acute COVID-19. CDR3 loop: CSANHNYGYTF. The CDR3 DNA reads as TGCAGTGCTAATCATAACTATGGCTACACCTTC.